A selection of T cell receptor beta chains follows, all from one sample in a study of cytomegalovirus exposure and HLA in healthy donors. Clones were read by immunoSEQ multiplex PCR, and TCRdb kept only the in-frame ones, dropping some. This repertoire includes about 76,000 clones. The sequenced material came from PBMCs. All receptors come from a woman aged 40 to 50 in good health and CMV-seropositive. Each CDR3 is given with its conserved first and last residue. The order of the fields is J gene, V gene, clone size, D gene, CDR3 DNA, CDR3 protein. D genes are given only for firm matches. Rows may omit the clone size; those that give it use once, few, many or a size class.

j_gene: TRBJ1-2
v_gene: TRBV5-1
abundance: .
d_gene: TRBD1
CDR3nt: TGCGCCAGCAGGAATACCGCCGGGACAGGGGTTGGCGGCTACACCTTC
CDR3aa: CASRNTAGTGVGGYTF

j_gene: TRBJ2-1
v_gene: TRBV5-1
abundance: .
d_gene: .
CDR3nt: TGCGCTAGCAGCTTGGCCCCCCGGGGAGAGCAGTTCTTC
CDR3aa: CASSLAPRGEQFF

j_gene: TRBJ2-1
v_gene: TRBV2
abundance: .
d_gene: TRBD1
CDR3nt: TGTGCCAGCAGTGAAGATCGGACAGGGCCCAATGAGCAGTTCTTC
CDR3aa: CASSEDRTGPNEQFF

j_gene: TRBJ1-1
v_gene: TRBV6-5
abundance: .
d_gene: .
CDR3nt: TGTGCCAGCAGTTACTCGGGAGGGGTAGGTACTGAAGCTTTCTTT
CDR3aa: CASSYSGGVGTEAFF

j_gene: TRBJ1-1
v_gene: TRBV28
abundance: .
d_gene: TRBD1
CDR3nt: TGTGCCAGCTTTTCAGGGGGCGCGAACACTGAAGCTTTCTTT
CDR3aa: CASFSGGANTEAFF

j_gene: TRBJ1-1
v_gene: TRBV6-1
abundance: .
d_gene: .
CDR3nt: TGTGCCAGCGGCAGGTCCCCAGGAACCGAAGCTTTCTTT
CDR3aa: CASGRSPGTEAFF

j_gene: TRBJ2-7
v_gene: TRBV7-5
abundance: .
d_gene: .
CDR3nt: TGTGCCCCTGAGGATAAAGGTCGATGGCAGTACTTC
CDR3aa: CAPEDKGRWQYF

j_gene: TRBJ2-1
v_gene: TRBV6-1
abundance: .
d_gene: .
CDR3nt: TGTGCCAGCAGTGAAGGAGGGGAGGGGGTTGAGCAGTTCTTC
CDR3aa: CASSEGGEGVEQFF

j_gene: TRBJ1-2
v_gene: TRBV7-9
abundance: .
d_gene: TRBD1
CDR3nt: TGTGCCAGCAGCGTGGACAGGGTGATAATATATGGCTACACCTTC
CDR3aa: CASSVDRVIIYGYTF

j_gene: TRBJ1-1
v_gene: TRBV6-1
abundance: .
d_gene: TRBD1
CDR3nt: TGTGCCAGCAGTGTACAGGGGGGATTAGCTTTCTTT
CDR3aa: CASSVQGGLAFF

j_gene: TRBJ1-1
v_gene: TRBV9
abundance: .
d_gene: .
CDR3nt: TGTGCCAGCAGCTCAATAGGGGGGGAAGTTGAAGCTTTCTTT
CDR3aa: CASSSIGGEVEAFF

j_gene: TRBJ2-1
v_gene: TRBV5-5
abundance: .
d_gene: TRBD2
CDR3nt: TGTGCCAGCAGATCCGGACTAGCGGGACTATACAATGAGCAGTTCTTC
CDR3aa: CASRSGLAGLYNEQFF

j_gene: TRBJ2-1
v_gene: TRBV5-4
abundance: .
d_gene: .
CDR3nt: TGTGCCAGCAGCTCCTTACAGGACTCCTACAATGAGCAGTTCTTC
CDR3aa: CASSSLQDSYNEQFF

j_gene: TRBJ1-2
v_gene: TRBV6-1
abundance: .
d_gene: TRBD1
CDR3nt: TGTGCCAGCACCTTAGGACAGGGAGTTAATGGCTACACCTTC
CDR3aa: CASTLGQGVNGYTF

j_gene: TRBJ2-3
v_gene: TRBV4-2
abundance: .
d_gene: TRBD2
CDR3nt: TGTGCCAGCAGCCACGCCGCGGGGGGAACTACAGATACGCAGTATTTT
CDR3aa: CASSHAAGGTTDTQYF

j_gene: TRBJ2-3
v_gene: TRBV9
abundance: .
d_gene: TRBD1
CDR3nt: TGTGCCAGCAGCTCCCAGGGGGTCCCAGATACGCAGTATTTT
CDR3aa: CASSSQGVPDTQYF

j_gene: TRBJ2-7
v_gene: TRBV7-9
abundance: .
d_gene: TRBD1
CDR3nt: TGTGCCAGCAGAATAGGACAGGGAACTAACGAGCAGTACTTC
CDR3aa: CASRIGQGTNEQYF

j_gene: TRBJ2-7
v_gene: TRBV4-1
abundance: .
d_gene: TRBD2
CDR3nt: TGCGCCAGCAGCCGACCGGGACTAGCGGGGGGGCTGGGCGAGCAGTACTTC
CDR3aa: CASSRPGLAGGLGEQYF

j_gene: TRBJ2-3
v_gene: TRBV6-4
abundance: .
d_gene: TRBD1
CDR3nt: TGTGCCAGCAGTCGGACAGGGGAGGCAGATACGCAGTATTTT
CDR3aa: CASSRTGEADTQYF

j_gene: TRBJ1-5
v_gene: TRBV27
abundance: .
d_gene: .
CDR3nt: TGTGCCAGCAGTGAAATGGGGGGTCAGCCCCAGCATTTT
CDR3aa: CASSEMGGQPQHF

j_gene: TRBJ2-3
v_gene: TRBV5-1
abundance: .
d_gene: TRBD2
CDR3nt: TGCGCCAGCAGCTCTGGGACTAGCGTCTCCACAGATACGCAGTATTTT
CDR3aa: CASSSGTSVSTDTQYF

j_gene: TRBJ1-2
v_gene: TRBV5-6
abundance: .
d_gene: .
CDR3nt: TGTGCCAGCAGCCCCTCGTTAGCTAACTATGGCTACACCTTC
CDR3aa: CASSPSLANYGYTF

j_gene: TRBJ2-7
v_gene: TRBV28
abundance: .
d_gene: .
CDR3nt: TGTGCCAGCAGTTCCCCAGATATCTACGAGCAGTACTTC
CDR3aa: CASSSPDIYEQYF

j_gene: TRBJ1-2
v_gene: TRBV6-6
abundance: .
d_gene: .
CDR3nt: TGTGTCGCTCGTTTGCAGGCGTATGGCTACACCTTC
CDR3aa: CVARLQAYGYTF

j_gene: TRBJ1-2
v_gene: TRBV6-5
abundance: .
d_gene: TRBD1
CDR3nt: TGTGCCAGCAGTCGGGCCGGGACAGGGCTAGGAGGCTACACCTTC
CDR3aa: CASSRAGTGLGGYTF

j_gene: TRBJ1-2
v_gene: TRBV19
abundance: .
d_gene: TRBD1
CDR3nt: TGTGCCAGTAGGGACAGGGCAGGGAATTATGGCTACACCTTC
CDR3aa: CASRDRAGNYGYTF

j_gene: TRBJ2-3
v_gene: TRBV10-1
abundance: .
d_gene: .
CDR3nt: TGCGCCAGCAGTGATCTTTTAGCGGACACAGATAGGCAGTATTTT
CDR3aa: CASSDLLADTDRQYF

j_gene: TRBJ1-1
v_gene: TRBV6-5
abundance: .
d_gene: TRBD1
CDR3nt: TGTGCCAGCAGTTCTCCGGGACAGACTACGAACACTGAAGCTTTCTTT
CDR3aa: CASSSPGQTTNTEAFF

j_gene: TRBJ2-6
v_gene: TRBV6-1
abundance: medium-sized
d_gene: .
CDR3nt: TGTGCCAGCAGTGAGATTCAGGGGGGGGCCAACGTCCTGACTTTC
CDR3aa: CASSEIQGGANVLTF

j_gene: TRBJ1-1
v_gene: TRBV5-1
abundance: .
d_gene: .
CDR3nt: TGCGCCAGCAGCTTGGAAAGAGGCTATGAAGCTTTCTTT
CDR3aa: CASSLERGYEAFF

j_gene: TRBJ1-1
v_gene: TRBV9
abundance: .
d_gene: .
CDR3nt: TGTGCCAGCAGCTATCACAGCGGGAACACTGAAGCTTTCTTT
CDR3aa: CASSYHSGNTEAFF

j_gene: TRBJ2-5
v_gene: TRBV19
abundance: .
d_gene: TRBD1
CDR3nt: TGTGCCAGTAGTATTCGACAGGGTGGGGAGACCCAGTACTTC
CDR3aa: CASSIRQGGETQYF

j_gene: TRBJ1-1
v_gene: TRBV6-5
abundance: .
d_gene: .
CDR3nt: TGTGCCAGCAGTTACTCGTGGGAGGTGAACACTGAAGCTTTCTTT
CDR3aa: CASSYSWEVNTEAFF

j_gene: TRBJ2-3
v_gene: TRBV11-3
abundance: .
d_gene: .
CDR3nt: TGTGCCAGCAGCTTAACTCAGGTCACAGATACGCAGTATTTT
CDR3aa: CASSLTQVTDTQYF

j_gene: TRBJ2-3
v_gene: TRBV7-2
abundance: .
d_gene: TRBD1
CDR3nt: TGTGCCAGCAGCTTCATACAGGGGTCAGCGGATACGCAGTATTTT
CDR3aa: CASSFIQGSADTQYF

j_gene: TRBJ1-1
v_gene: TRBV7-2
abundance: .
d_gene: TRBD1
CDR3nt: TGTGCCAGCAGCTCACGAGATCTGACAGGGATCACTGAAGCTTTCTTT
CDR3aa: CASSSRDLTGITEAFF

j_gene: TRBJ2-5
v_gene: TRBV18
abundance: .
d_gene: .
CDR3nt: TGTGCCAGCTCACCACGGGCGGAGACCCAGTACTTC
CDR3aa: CASSPRAETQYF

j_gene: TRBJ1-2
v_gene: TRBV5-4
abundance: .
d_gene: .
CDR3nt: TGTGCCAGCAGCTTGGCTCGCAGGGCCTATGGCTACACCTTC
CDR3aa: CASSLARRAYGYTF

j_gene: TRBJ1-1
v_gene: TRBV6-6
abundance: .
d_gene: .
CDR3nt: TGTGCCAGCAGGATCGGAGTGAACACTGAAGCTTTCTTT
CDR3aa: CASRIGVNTEAFF

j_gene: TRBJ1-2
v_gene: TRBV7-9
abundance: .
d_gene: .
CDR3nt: TGTGCCAGCAGCTCTCACCAACCAGGGTGGAATGGCTACACCTTC
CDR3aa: CASSSHQPGWNGYTF

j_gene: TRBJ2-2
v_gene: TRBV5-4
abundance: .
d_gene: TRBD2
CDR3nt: TGTGCCAGCAGCCGGATGACTAGCGGTAACACCGGGGAGCTGTTTTTT
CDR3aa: CASSRMTSGNTGELFF

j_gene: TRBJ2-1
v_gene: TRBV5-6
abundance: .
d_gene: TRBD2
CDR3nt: TGTGCCAGCAGCTTGACTAGCGGGGTGATAAATGAGCAGTTCTTC
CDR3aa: CASSLTSGVINEQFF

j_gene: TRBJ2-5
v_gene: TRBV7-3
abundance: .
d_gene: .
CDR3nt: TGTGCCAGTGGAGTAGACGGGTTGAGTGAGCAGTACTTC
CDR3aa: CASGVDGLSEQYF

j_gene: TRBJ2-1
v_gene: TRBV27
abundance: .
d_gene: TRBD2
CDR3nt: TGTGCCAGCAGTTCCCCAGCTAGCGGGGGGTTCTACAATGAGCAGTTCTTC
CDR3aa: CASSSPASGGFYNEQFF

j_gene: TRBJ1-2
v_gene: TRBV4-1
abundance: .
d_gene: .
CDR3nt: TGCGCCAGCAGCCAACAGGGGTTAAACTATGGCTACACCTTC
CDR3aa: CASSQQGLNYGYTF

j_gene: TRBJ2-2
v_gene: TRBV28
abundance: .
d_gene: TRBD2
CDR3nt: TGTGCCAGCAGTTCCCTCGGGACTACTCATCTCCTCGCCGGGGAGCTGTTTTTT
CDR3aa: CASSSLGTTHLLAGELFF

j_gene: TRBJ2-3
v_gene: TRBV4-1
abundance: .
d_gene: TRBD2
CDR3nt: TGCGCCAGCAGCCAAGATCCGGGACTAGCAGTTAGCACAGATACGCAGTATTTT
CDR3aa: CASSQDPGLAVSTDTQYF

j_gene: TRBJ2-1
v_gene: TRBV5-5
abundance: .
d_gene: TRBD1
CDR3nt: TGTGCCAGCAGCTTCAGGACAGGGAGCCACAATGAGCAGTTCTTC
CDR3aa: CASSFRTGSHNEQFF

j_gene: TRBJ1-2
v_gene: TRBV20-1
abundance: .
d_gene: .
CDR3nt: TGCAGTCCCTCAGACTATGGCTACACCTTC
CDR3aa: CSPSDYGYTF

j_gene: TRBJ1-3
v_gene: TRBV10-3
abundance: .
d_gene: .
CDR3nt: TGTGCCATCAGTGAGGCACTCTCTGGAAACACCATATATTTT
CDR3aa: CAISEALSGNTIYF

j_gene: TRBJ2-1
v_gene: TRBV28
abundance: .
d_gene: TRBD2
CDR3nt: TGTGCCAGCAGAACCACTAGCGGGAGGGCTTATGAGCAGTTCTTC
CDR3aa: CASRTTSGRAYEQFF